This T cell receptor beta chain was captured by sequencing in a study of blood T cell repertoires in COVID-19. About the study: The United States, Italy and Spain supplied acute and convalescent COVID-19 samples. From T cells, B-cell-depleted T cells, or PBMCs came the material, which was cDNA or gDNA.

Original processing methods: Amplification of reference gene primers was used by the study to estimate nucleated cell counts. The repertoire was sequenced with immunoSEQ multiplex PCR; TCRdb's copy has only in-frame clones and lacks some. V and J calls and clone size are as listed in that table; D and trimming were resolved from the DNA. The data show more than 100,000 clones, approximately 83% seen once. V was cut by 1 base and J by 1 base, with 7 bases left in between. The CDR3 totals 14 residues. The V gene's germline CDR1 is LGHDT and CDR2 YNNKEL (reference sequence). The sequence was obtained from a man of 80 years or more with acute or convalescent COVID-19. V is TRBV3-1 (or the pseudogene TRBV3-2) and J is TRBJ1-1; the D is unclear. Sequenced input: peripheral blood. The CDR3 coding sequence is TGTGCCAGCAGCCAAGGACAAGCGAACACTGAAGCTTTCTTT. Translated, it gives CASSQGQANTEAFF.